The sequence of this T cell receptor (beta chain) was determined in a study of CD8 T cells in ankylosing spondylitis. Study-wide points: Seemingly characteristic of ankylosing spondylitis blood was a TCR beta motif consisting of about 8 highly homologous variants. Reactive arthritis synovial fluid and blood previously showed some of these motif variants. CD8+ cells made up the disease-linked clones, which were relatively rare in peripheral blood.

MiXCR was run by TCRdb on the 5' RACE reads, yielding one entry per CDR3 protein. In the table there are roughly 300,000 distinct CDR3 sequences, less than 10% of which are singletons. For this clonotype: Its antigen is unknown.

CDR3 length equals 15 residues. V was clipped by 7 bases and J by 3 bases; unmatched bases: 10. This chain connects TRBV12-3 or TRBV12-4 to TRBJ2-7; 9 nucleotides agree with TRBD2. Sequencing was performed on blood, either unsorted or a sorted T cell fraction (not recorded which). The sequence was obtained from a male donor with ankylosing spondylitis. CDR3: CASTTWTSVRYEQYF. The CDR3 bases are TGTGCCAGCACCACTTGGACTAGCGTCCGCTACGAGCAGTACTTC.